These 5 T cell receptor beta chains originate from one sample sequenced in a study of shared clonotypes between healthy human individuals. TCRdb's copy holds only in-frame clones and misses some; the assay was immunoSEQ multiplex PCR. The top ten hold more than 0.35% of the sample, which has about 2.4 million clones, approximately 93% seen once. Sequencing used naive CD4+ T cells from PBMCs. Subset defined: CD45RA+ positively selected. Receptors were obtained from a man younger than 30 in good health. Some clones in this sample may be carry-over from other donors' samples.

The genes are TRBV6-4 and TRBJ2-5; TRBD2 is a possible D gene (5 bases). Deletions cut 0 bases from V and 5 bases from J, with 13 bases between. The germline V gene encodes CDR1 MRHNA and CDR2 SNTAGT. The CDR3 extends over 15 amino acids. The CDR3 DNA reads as TGTGCCAGCAGTGACTCAGAAAAGAGAGGGGAGACCCAGTACTTC. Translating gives CASSDSEKRGETQYF.

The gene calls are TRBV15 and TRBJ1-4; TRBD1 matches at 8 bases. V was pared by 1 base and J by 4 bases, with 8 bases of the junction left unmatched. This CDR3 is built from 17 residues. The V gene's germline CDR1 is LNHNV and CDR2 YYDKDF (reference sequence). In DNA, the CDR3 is TGTGCCACCAGCAGAGCTGGGGACAGGAGATATAATGAAAAACTGTTTTTT. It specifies CATSRAGDRRYNEKLFF.

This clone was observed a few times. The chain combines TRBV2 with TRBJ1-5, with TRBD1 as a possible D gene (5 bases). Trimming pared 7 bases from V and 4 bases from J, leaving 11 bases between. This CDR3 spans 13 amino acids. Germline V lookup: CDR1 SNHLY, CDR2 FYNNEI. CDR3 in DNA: TGTGCCAGCAATACAGGATTGAATCAGCCCCAGCATTTT. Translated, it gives CASNTGLNQPQHF.

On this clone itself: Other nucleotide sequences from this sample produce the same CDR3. DNA of the CDR3: TGTGCCAGCAGTGAGTCCGAGTATGGCTACACCTTC. Translation gives CASSESEYGYTF. The chain employs TRBV2 and TRBJ1-2; the D is unclear. Germline assignment: CDR1 SNHLY and CDR2 FYNNEI. The CDR3 is 12 residues long. Trimming stripped 3 bases from V and 5 bases from J, with 7 bases between.

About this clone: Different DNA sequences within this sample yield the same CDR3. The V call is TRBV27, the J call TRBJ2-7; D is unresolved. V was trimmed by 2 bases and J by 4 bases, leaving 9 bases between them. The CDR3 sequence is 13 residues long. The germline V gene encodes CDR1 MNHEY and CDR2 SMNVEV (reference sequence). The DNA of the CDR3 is TGTGCCAGCAGTTTAGGGCAGACTTACGAGCAGTACTTC. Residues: CASSLGQTYEQYF.